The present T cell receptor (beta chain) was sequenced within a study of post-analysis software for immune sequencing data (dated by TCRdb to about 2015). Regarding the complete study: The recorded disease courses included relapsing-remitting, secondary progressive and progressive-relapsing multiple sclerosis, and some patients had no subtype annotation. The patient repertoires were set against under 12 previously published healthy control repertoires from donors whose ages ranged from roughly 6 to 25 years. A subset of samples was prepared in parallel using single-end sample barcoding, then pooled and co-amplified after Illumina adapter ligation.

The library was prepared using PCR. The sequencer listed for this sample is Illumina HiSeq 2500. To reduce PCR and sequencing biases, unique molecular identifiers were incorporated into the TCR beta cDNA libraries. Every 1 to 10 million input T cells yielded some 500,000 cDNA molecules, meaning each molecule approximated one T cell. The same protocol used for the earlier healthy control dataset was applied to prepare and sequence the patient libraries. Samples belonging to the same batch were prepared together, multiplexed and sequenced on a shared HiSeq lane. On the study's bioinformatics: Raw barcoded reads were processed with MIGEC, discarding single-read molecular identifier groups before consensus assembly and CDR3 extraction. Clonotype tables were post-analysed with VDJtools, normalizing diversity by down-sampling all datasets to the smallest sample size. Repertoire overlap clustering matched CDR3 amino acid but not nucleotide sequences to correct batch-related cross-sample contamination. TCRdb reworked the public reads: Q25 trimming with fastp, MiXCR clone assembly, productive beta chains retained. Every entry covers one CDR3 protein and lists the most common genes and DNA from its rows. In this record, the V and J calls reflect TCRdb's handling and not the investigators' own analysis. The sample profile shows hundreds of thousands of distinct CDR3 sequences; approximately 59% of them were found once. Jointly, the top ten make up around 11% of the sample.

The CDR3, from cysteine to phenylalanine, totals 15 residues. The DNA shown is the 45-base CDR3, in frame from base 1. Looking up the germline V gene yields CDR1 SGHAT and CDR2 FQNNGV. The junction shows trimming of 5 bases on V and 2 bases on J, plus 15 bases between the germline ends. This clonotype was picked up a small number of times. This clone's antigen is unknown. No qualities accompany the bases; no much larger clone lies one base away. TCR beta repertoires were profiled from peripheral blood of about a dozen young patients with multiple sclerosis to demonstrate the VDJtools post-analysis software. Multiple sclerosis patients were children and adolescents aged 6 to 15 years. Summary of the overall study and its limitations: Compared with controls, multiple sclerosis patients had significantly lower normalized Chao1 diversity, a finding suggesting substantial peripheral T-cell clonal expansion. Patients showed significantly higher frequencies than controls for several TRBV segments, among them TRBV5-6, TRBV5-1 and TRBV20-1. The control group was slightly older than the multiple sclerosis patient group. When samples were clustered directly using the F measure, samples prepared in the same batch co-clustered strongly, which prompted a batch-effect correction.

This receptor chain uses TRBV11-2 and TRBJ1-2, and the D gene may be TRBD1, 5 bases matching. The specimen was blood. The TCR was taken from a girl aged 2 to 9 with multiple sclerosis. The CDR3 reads CASSDQTRGNYGYTF. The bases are TGTGCCAGCAGCGACCAAACGCGGGGCAACTATGGCTACACCTTC.